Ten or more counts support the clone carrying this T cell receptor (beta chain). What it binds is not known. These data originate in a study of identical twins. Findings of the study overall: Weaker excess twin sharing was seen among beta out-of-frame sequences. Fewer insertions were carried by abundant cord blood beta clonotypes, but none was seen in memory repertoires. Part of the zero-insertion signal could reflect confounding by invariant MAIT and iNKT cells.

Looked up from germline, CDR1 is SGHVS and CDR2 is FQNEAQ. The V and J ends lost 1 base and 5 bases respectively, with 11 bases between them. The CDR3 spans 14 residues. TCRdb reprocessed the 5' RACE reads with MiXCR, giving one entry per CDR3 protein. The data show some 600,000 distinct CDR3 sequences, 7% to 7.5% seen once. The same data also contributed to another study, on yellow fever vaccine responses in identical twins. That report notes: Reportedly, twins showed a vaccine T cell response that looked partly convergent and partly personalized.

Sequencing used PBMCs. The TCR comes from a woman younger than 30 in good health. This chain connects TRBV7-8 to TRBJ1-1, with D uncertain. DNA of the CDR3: TGTGCCAGCAGCTTAGTTGGATTCAGAACTGAAGCTTTCTTT. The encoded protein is CASSLVGFRTEAFF.